This T cell receptor (beta chain) was observed in a study of monozygotic twins with cystic fibrosis. Germline CDR1 SGHVS, CDR2 FQNEAQ. V was shortened by 1 base and J by 0 bases, with 12 bases between the two germline ends. The CDR3 has 16 residues. The assay was immunoSEQ multiplex PCR, and TCRdb's table has in-frame clones only and misses some. The data contain around 27,000 clones, 96% of them seen just once; the ten biggest clones take up 2.7%. The V gene is TRBV7-8, the J gene TRBJ1-2; no firm D call. The specimen was blood. The sequence derives from a girl aged 2 to 10 with cystic fibrosis. The DNA for the CDR3 is TGTGCCAGCAGCTTAGGGGCTAGTGGGGCTAACTATGGCTACACCTTC. Translation: CASSLGASGANYGYTF.